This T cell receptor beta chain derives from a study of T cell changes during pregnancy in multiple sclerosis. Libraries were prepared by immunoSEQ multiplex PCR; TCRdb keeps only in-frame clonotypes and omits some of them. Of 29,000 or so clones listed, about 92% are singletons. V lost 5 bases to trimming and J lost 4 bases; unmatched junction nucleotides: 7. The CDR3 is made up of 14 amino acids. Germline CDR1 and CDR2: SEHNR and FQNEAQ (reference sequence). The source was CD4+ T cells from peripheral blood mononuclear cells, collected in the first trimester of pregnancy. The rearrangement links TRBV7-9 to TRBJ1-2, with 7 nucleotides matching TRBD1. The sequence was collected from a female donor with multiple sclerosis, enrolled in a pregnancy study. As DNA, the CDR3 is TGTGCCAGCAGCCAGACAGGGTTGACCTATGGCTACACCTTC. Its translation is CASSQTGLTYGYTF.